The entry below gives a single T cell receptor (beta chain) sequence along with its context. This receptor's antigen is unknown. No base quality values were provided; no much bigger clone lies one nucleotide off. The library came from the immunoSEQ multiplex PCR assay. The table comes from immuneACCESS by way of TCRdb, which keeps in-frame sequences with V and J called. Part of the clones is missing from these tables; in studies checked, under half for an unresolved V gene and the rest for unknown reasons. The sample has 40,000 to 45,000 clones on record, about 90% of them singletons. Clones ranked in the top ten supply 0.45% to 0.6% of the sample. The data belong to a study of T cell changes during pregnancy in multiple sclerosis (dated by TCRdb to between 2018 and 2021). For the study in its entirety: Changes in the T cell repertoire over the course of pregnancy were examined in this study in women with multiple sclerosis.

Sample: CD4+ T cells from peripheral blood mononuclear cells, taken in the third trimester of pregnancy. This receptor was taken from a female donor with multiple sclerosis, enrolled in a pregnancy study.

CDR3 loop: CASSVIGTGDNEQFF. The DNA sequence is given as TGTGCCAGCAGCGTTATCGGGACAGGGGATAATGAGCAGTTCTTC. This chain joins TRBV7-3 to TRBJ2-1; TRBD1 lines up with 10 middle nucleotides. The junction shows trimming of 5 bases on V and 7 bases on J, and the gene matches do not reach 8 bases of it. CDR3 length: 15 amino acids, cysteine to phenylalanine. CDR3 DNA is the only sequence kept; it has 45 bases, read in frame from the first base. Sequences SGHTA (CDR1) and FQGTGA (CDR2) are obtained from the germline V gene.